The 5 T cell receptor beta chains in this list originate from one sample, sequenced in a study of cytomegalovirus exposure and HLA in healthy donors. It was with 60 Vbeta and 13 Jbeta primers that the PCR ran. Clones were sequenced by immunoSEQ multiplex PCR, and TCRdb holds only the in-frame ones, with some missing. The data contain fewer than 200,000 clones, 76% of them singletons. Specimen: PBMCs. These receptors originate from a female donor in good health and CMV-seronegative.

This clone was seen once. At the DNA level, this CDR3 is encoded by other sequences in the same sample as well. V is TRBV5-1 and J is TRBJ2-7; D not resolved. Trimming pared 4 bases from V and 0 bases from J, leaving 14 bases between. CDR1 is SGHRS and CDR2 is YFSETQ in the germline V gene. The CDR3 sequence is 15 residues long. The CDR3 region has the DNA TGCGCCAGCAGCGATCGGAAAGACAACTCCTACGAGCAGTACTTC. Protein: CASSDRKDNSYEQYF.

V and J are TRBV4-2 and TRBJ2-2; TRBD2 agrees at 8 bases. Germline CDR1 reads LGHNA; CDR2 reads YNFKEQ. J lost 6 bases, V lost 0 bases, and 15 bases had no gene match. This CDR3 has 19 residues. The CDR3 region is CASSQDLVAGWFDPGELFF. DNA of the CDR3: TGTGCCAGCAGCCAAGATTTAGTAGCGGGATGGTTCGACCCCGGGGAGCTGTTTTTT.

The chain has TRBV11-2 and TRBJ2-7, with TRBD1 matching 11 bases. The V gene's germline CDR1 is SGHAT and CDR2 FQNNGV. CDR3 length: 16 amino acids. Trimming cost V 5 bases and J 0 bases; bases outside gene matches: 6. The CDR3 nucleotides are TGTGCCAGCAGCGGCCGGACAGGGGGCGGCTCCTACGAGCAGTACTTC. Its translation: CASSGRTGGGSYEQYF.

The V call is TRBV4-3, the J call TRBJ1-1, with D perhaps TRBD1 (5 bases). The V gene lost 4 bases and the J gene lost 2 bases, with 14 bases spanning the gap. CDR1 and CDR2 from the germline V gene are LGHNA and YSLEER. This CDR3 spans 15 amino acids. CDR3 DNA sequence: TGCGCCAGCAGCCCTCAGACAGCTCCCAACACTGAAGCTTTCTTT. Encoded protein: CASSPQTAPNTEAFF.

The chain joins TRBV19 to TRBJ1-1; 9 bases agree with TRBD1. Trimming cost V 7 bases and J 5 bases; bases outside gene matches: 11. The CDR3 is 15 residues long. In germline, CDR1 is LNHDA, CDR2 SQIVND (reference sequence). For the CDR3, the DNA is TGTGCCAGTAAGCGGACAGGGGCGACTGTAACTGAAGCTTTCTTT. This sequence encodes CASKRTGATVTEAFF. Filled out from reference TRBV19 and TRBJ1-1, the complete variable domain reads DGGITQSPKYLFRKEGQNVTLSCEQNLNHDAMYWYRQDPGQGLRLIYYSQIVNDFQKGDIAEGYSVSREKKESFPLTVTSAQKNPTAFYLCASKRTGATVTEAFFGQGTRLTVV.